Each of the 31 T cell receptor beta chains below was sequenced from the same sample in a study of blood T cell repertoires in COVID-19. TCRdb's table, derived via immunoSEQ multiplex PCR, lists solely in-frame clones and lacks some. Here the sample spans about 270,000 clones, roughly 90% being singletons. The sequencing sample was made of PBMCs or T cells enriched from blood (not recorded which). The source of these receptors is an older woman who had recovered from COVID-19.

This rearrangement joins TRBV19 to TRBJ2-4, with 7 nucleotides matching TRBD1. V shed 0 bases and J 0 bases; nucleotides not matched to a gene: 11. Per germline, CDR1 LNHDA and CDR2 SQIVND (reference sequence). The CDR3 is made up of 19 amino acids. CDR3 residues: CASSIDLGQTALAKNIQYF. The CDR3 nucleotides read TGTGCCAGTAGTATAGATCTGGGACAGACAGCATTAGCCAAAAACATTCAGTACTTC. Full variable domain (rest looked up from reference TRBV19 and TRBJ2-4): DGGITQSPKYLFRKEGQNVTLSCEQNLNHDAMYWYRQDPGQGLRLIYYSQIVNDFQKGDIAEGYSVSREKKESFPLTVTSAQKNPTAFYLCASSIDLGQTALAKNIQYFGAGTRLSVL.

The chain uses TRBV5-3 and TRBJ1-2; 7 positions match TRBD1. TRBV5-3 counts as an open reading frame of uncertain function. Trimming at V came to 5 bases and at J to 3 bases, leaving 4 bases not matched to a gene. The CDR3 extends over 13 amino acids. This CDR3 is CARSRDSDYGYTF. The CDR3 DNA reads as TGTGCCAGAAGTCGGGACAGCGACTATGGCTACACCTTC.

The chain couples TRBV5-1 to TRBJ1-1; D gene ambiguous. Trimming pared 1 base from V and 1 base from J, leaving 8 bases between. The CDR3 has 14 residues. Germline V gene data show CDR1 as SGHRS and CDR2 as YFSETQ. DNA for the CDR3: TGCGCCAGCAGCTTGTCGGTTAGGAACACTGAAGCTTTCTTT. Amino acid sequence: CASSLSVRNTEAFF.

This chain links TRBV9 with TRBJ2-1, with no clear D. V gave up 0 bases and J gave up 4 bases, with 17 bases separating them. The CDR3 has 17 residues. CDR1 and CDR2 from the germline V gene are SGDLS and YYNGEE. In DNA, the CDR3 is TGTGCCAGCAGCGTAGATGTGGGCCGATCCACTTACAATGAGCAGTTCTTC. Amino acids: CASSVDVGRSTYNEQFF.

The chain recombines TRBV18 with TRBJ1-4; 10 nucleotides agree with TRBD1. The CDR3 spans 14 residues. Trimming took 5 bases from V and 6 from J; bases not matched to a gene: 3. Germline V gene sequence: CDR1 KGHSH, CDR2 LQKENI. CDR3 in amino acids: CASSGQGEDEKLFF. CDR3 in DNA: TGTGCCAGCTCAGGACAGGGGGAGGATGAAAAACTGTTTTTT.

V usage is TRBV28 and J usage is TRBJ2-7, with TRBD2 matching over 8 bases. Looked up from germline, CDR1 is MDHEN and CDR2 is SYDVKM. The CDR3 is 19 amino acids. V lost 2 bases and J lost 2; bases outside the gene matches: 17. The CDR3 loop is CASSLRVGTAPGLAYEQYF. For the CDR3, the DNA is TGTGCCAGCAGTTTAAGGGTCGGAACCGCACCGGGACTAGCCTACGAGCAGTACTTC.

The chain couples TRBV7-2 to TRBJ1-4; 7 bases align to TRBD1. The germline V gene encodes CDR1 SGHTA and CDR2 FQGNSA. V trimming: 5 bases; J trimming: 7 bases; junction bases outside the gene matches: 7. This CDR3 is built from 14 residues. The CDR3 protein is CASSPTGAREKLFF. The CDR3 DNA reads as TGTGCCAGCAGCCCCACAGGGGCGCGTGAAAAACTGTTTTTT.

The chain recombines TRBV5-4 with TRBJ1-2; D is perhaps TRBD1 (5 bases). There are 13 residues in the CDR3. The germline V and J ends were trimmed by 5 bases and 3 bases, with 11 bases remaining between them. CDR1 and CDR2 (germline): SGHNT, YYREEE (reference sequence). CDR3: CASSRQSDYGYTF. CDR3 DNA sequence: TGTGCCAGCAGTCGACAGAGCGACTATGGCTACACCTTC.

Only a few counts were recorded for this clone. Different DNA sequences within this sample yield the same CDR3. V is TRBV18 and J is TRBJ1-1; no reliable D call. The CDR3 has 13 residues. The V and J ends lost 3 bases and 1 base respectively, with 6 bases between them. CDR1 KGHSH and CDR2 LQKENI come from the germline V gene. The CDR3 nucleotides read TGTGCCAGCTCACCGGGAGCGAACACTGAAGCTTTCTTT. Translating gives CASSPGANTEAFF.

This chain connects TRBV28 to TRBJ2-7; the D gene is possibly TRBD1 (5 bases). V was shortened by 2 bases and J by 1 base, with 12 bases between the two germline ends. This CDR3 comprises 15 residues. Germline CDR1 and CDR2: MDHEN and SYDVKM. For the CDR3, the DNA is TGTGCCAGCAGTTTACTACAGGACGGATCCTACGAGCAGTACTTC. Its translation is CASSLLQDGSYEQYF.

The CDR3, as DNA: TGTGCCAGCAGTGACCGGACAGGAGAAGGCACCCGCTCGTTCTACGAGCAGTACTTC. Translated: CASSDRTGEGTRSFYEQYF. The V and J genes are TRBV6-1 and TRBJ2-7; 7 nucleotides match TRBD1. J lost 3 bases, V lost 3 bases, and 20 bases had no gene match. The CDR3 consists of 19 residues. Germline V gives CDR1 MNHNS, CDR2 SASEGT.

This clone was recorded only once. The chain carries TRBV9 and TRBJ2-1; D remains unclear. The V and J ends lost 0 bases and 7 bases respectively, with 5 bases between them. CDR1 and CDR2 from the germline V gene are SGDLS and YYNGEE. This CDR3 has 12 residues. The CDR3 here is CASSVDKNEQFF. The CDR3 nucleotides are TGTGCCAGCAGCGTAGACAAGAATGAGCAGTTCTTC.

The chain has TRBV6-5 and TRBJ2-2; TRBD2 aligns across 14 bases. This CDR3 contains 15 residues. Per the germline V gene, CDR1 is MNHEY and CDR2 is SVGAGI. V shed 5 bases, J shed 6 bases, and the junction held 2 bases outside the gene matches. CDR3 in amino acids: CASSLGLAGAGELFF. CDR3 DNA sequence: TGTGCCAGCAGTCTGGGACTAGCGGGAGCCGGGGAGCTGTTTTTT.

The J gene is TRBJ1-6, the V gene TRBV7-2; 11 nucleotides align to TRBD1. CDR1 and CDR2 from the germline V gene are SGHTA and FQGNSA. V was clipped by 5 bases and J by 10 bases; unmatched bases: 10. The CDR3 has 16 residues. This CDR3 is CASSRGTGGQWSPLHF. CDR3 coding DNA: TGTGCCAGCAGCCGGGGGACAGGGGGACAATGGTCACCCCTCCACTTT.

The rearrangement joins TRBV19 to TRBJ1-1; TRBD1 might be the D (6 bases). Germline V CDR1 and CDR2: LNHDA, SQIVND (reference sequence). V was clipped by 4 bases and J by 6 bases, with 12 bases between them. The CDR3 totals 13 residues. The CDR3 sequence: CASSTGVGPEAFF. In nucleotides, the CDR3 is TGTGCCAGTAGTACAGGGGTCGGGCCTGAAGCTTTCTTT. The full variable domain, rest sourced from reference TRBV19 and TRBJ1-1, is DGGITQSPKYLFRKEGQNVTLSCEQNLNHDAMYWYRQDPGQGLRLIYYSQIVNDFQKGDIAEGYSVSREKKESFPLTVTSAQKNPTAFYLCASSTGVGPEAFFGQGTRLTVV.

The chain recombines TRBV2 with TRBJ1-2, with 7 bases lining up with TRBD1. This CDR3 comprises 14 residues. Germline lookup yields CDR1 SNHLY and CDR2 FYNNEI. V shed 6 bases, J shed 2 bases, and the junction held 6 bases outside the gene matches. CDR3 DNA: TGTGCCAGCAGCCCCCTGACAGGGAACTATGGCTACACCTTC. It encodes CASSPLTGNYGYTF.

This chain links TRBV9 with TRBJ2-7; the match to TRBD1 covers 9 bases. Germline loops: CDR1 SGDLS, CDR2 YYNGEE. The J segment lost 6 bases and the V segment lost 3 bases, leaving 7 bases of the junction unmatched. This CDR3 spans 14 amino acids. DNA of the CDR3: TGTGCCAGCAGCGCCCGGACAGGGGTGGGCGAGCAGTACTTC. The encoded protein is CASSARTGVGEQYF.

The V gene is TRBV11-2, the J gene TRBJ1-3, with D perhaps matching TRBD1 (6 bases). CDR3 size: 16 residues. From germline, CDR1 is SGHAT and CDR2 FQNNGV. The V end lost 4 bases, the J end lost 4 bases, and 17 bases lay between the germline ends. The DNA for the CDR3 is TGTGCCAGCAGCTCAAGTTCGACAGGATCCGGAAACACCATATATTTT. Translated, it gives CASSSSSTGSGNTIYF. Variable domain in full (rest from reference TRBV11-2 and TRBJ1-3): EAGVAQSPRYKIIEKRQSVAFWCNPISGHATLYWYQQILGQGPKLLIQFQNNGVVDDSQLPKDRFSAERLKGVDSTLKIQPAKLEDSAVYLCASSSSSTGSGNTIYFGEGSWLTVV.

V is TRBV30 and J is TRBJ2-5; TRBD1 matches 8 bases. Germline V gene sequence: CDR1 GTSNPN, CDR2 SVGIG (reference sequence). This CDR3 comprises 14 residues. J lost 9 bases, V lost 0 bases, and 9 bases had no gene match. CDR3 sequence (DNA): TGTGCCTGGAGTGTATCGCAGACAGGGGTAGCCCAGTACTTC. Translating it yields CAWSVSQTGVAQYF.

The CDR3 loop reads CATDIHAYEQYF. The CDR3 DNA sequence: TGTGCCACGGACATTCATGCCTACGAGCAGTACTTC. V usage is TRBV19 and J usage is TRBJ2-7; D might be TRBD1 (5 bases). The CDR3 totals 12 residues. The germline gives CDR1 LNHDA, CDR2 SQIVND (reference sequence). Trimming took off 10 bases at V and 2 bases at J, with 12 bases between the two ends.

J is TRBJ1-4 and V is TRBV5-8; 10 positions match TRBD1. The J segment lost 8 bases and the V segment lost 2 bases, leaving 9 bases of the junction unmatched. The CDR3 runs 16 residues. Germline assignment: CDR1 SGHTS and CDR2 YDEGEE. The CDR3 sequence is CASSFPGTGEGEKLFF. In nucleotides, the CDR3 is TGTGCCAGCAGCTTTCCCGGGACAGGGGAAGGAGAAAAACTGTTTTTT.

The chain has TRBV5-1 and TRBJ1-2; D is perhaps TRBD1 (6 bases). Germline CDR1 reads SGHRS; CDR2 reads YFSETQ. This CDR3 spans 16 amino acids. Trimming took 0 bases from V and 8 from J, leaving 20 bases between them. CDR3 in DNA: TGCGCCAGCAGCTTGGAAGGACACAGGGAGAAGGAGGGCTACACCTTC. Amino acid sequence: CASSLEGHREKEGYTF.

On this clone: At the DNA level, this CDR3 is encoded by other sequences in the same sample as well. The gene calls are TRBV5-1 and TRBJ2-3; TRBD2 agrees at 11 bases. The junction had 4 bases not matched to a gene; V was cut back by 4 bases and J by 3 bases. The CDR3 spans 15 residues. The germline V gene has CDR1 SGHRS and CDR2 YFSETQ. CDR3 in amino acids: CASSGLAGGTDTQYF. In DNA, the CDR3 is TGCGCCAGCAGCGGATTAGCGGGAGGGACAGATACGCAGTATTTT.

V usage is TRBV29-1 and J usage is TRBJ2-7; 7 positions agree with TRBD1. Germline assignment: CDR1 SQVTM and CDR2 ANQGSEA. With 7 bases clipped from V and 2 bases from J, the junction kept 11 bases outside the gene matches. CDR3 length equals 14 residues. CDR3 loop: CSALPGQSPYEQYF. The CDR3 bases are TGCAGCGCCCTGCCGGGACAGAGCCCCTACGAGCAGTACTTC.

The chain carries TRBV27 and TRBJ2-1, with TRBD2 as a possible D gene (5 bases). The germline V gene encodes CDR1 MNHEY and CDR2 SMNVEV (reference sequence). The CDR3 covers 20 residues. Trimming stripped 3 bases from V and 0 bases from J, with 24 bases between. The CDR3 spells CASSFGGRVPFMSSYNEQFF. CDR3 coding DNA: TGTGCCAGCAGTTTTGGTGGGCGGGTCCCTTTTATGAGCTCCTACAATGAGCAGTTCTTC.

The V gene is TRBV28, the J gene TRBJ2-7, with D possibly being TRBD1 (6 bases). V was clipped by 4 bases and J by 2 bases, with 12 bases between them. The CDR3 is 14 residues long. Germline CDR1 reads MDHEN; CDR2 reads SYDVKM. CDR3 protein: CASSSTGLTYEQYF. CDR3 nucleotide sequence: TGTGCCAGCAGTTCGACAGGTCTTACCTACGAGCAGTACTTC.

The chain carries TRBV9 and TRBJ1-6, with D possibly matching TRBD1 (5 bases). Looked up from germline, CDR1 is SGDLS and CDR2 is YYNGEE. The V end was cut by 4 bases, the J end by 4 bases, with 18 bases between. This CDR3 spans 17 amino acids. The CDR3 protein is CASSPSSGGEYNSPLHF. DNA of the CDR3: TGTGCCAGCAGCCCAAGCTCGGGGGGAGAGTATAATTCACCCCTCCACTTT.

This chain connects TRBV19 to TRBJ2-7, with 7 bases identical to TRBD1. There are 14 residues in the CDR3. The V segment lost 3 bases and the J segment 2 bases; nucleotides outside the gene matches: 4. The V gene's germline CDR1 is LNHDA and CDR2 SQIVND (reference sequence). The CDR3 nucleotides are TGTGCCAGTAGTATTAGTACAGGGGCCTACGAGCAGTACTTC. Protein: CASSISTGAYEQYF.

V usage is TRBV19 and J usage is TRBJ1-5; D is uncertain. Germline V CDR1 and CDR2: LNHDA, SQIVND (reference sequence). The CDR3 contains 15 residues. The V gene lost 7 bases and the J gene lost 4 bases, with 17 bases spanning the gap. The CDR3 protein is CASNINGLGNQPQHF. The CDR3, as DNA: TGTGCCAGTAACATTAACGGACTAGGGAATCAGCCCCAGCATTTT.

The V and J genes are TRBV10-2 and TRBJ1-1; D is uncertain. The CDR3 extends over 14 amino acids. Looked up from germline, CDR1 is WSHSY and CDR2 is SAAADI. The V and J ends lost 0 bases and 7 bases respectively, with 12 bases between them. Written as DNA, the CDR3 is TGCGCCAGCAGTGAGTCCTTAGGGAGAGTTGAAGCTTTCTTT. Protein sequence: CASSESLGRVEAFF.

The rearrangement uses TRBV28 and TRBJ2-5; 9 nucleotides align to TRBD2. Germline V CDR1 and CDR2: MDHEN, SYDVKM. V gave up 3 bases and J gave up 9 bases; unmatched junction bases: 17. This CDR3 has 17 residues. Written as DNA, the CDR3 is TGTGCCAGCAGTTTGGGGCCACTAGCGGGCCTAGGCGGGGCCCAGTACTTC. Amino acids: CASSLGPLAGLGGAQYF.